This TCR beta chain was identified in a study of chemoradiotherapy in HPV16-positive cancers. General observations from the study: Functional assays defining HPV-specific T cells used only two HPV16-positive patients.

Method: immunoSEQ multiplex PCR; TCRdb's copy keeps in-frame clones and lacks some. The repertoire holds 20,000 to 30,000 clones, with approximately 94% as singletons. On this clone: The antigen remains unidentified.

This CDR3 region has 15 residues. The V end lost 5 bases, the J end lost 6 bases, and 19 bases lay between the germline ends. Per the germline V gene, CDR1 is MNHEY and CDR2 is SVGAGI. This TCR derives from a human donor with HPV-associated anogenital cancer. This rearrangement joins TRBV6-5 to TRBJ1-1; D unresolved. Sampling was conducted from a patient who underwent chemoradiotherapy. The CDR3, as DNA: TGTGCCAGCAGTAAGTGGCCCTCATCACGGGCTGAAGCTTTCTTT. It specifies CASSKWPSSRAEAFF.